This T cell receptor (beta chain) comes out of a study of T cell clonality in common variable immunodeficiency. This CDR3 is 14 amino acids long. Germline lookup yields CDR1 ENHRY and CDR2 SYGVKD. V was trimmed by 8 bases and J by 10 bases, leaving 18 bases between them. Both groups were predominantly of Caucasian heritage. This clone was detected many times. What it recognizes is unknown. The read terminates 3 residues ahead of where the CDR3 ends, so the germline J gene completes it. Clones were sequenced by immunoSEQ multiplex PCR, and TCRdb holds only the in-frame ones, with some missing. The sample is made up of 50,000 to 60,000 clones, none counted only once. Points from the study as a whole: Repertoire-complication correlations in CVID were limited by patient heterogeneity. Fewer deletions and N-nucleotide insertions were reportedly seen in common variable immunodeficiency TCR beta sequences. CVID subjects had higher TCRbeta clonality than healthy controls, most marked in about a third.

Sequenced: peripheral blood mononuclear cells. The rearrangement uses TRBV10-3 and TRBJ1-6; D remains ambiguous. The clonotype originates from a person aged 18 to 75 in good health. CDR3 sequence reads: CAISPGDVASPLHF. Partial CDR3 DNA: TGTGCCATCTCCCCCGGGGATGTAGCATCACCC.